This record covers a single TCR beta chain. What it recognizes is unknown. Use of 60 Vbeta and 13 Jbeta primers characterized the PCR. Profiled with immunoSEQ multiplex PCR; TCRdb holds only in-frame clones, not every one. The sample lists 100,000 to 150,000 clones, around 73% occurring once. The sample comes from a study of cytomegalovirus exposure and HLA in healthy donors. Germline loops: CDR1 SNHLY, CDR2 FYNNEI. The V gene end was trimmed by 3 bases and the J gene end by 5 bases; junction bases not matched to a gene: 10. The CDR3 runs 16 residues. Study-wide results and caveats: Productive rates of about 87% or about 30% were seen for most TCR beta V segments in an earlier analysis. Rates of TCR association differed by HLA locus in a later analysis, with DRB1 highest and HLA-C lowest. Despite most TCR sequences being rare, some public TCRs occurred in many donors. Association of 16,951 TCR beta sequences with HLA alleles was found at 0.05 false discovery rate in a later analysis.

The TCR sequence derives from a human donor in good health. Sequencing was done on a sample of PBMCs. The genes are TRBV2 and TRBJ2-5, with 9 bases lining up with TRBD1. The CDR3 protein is CASSDPRDREAETQYF. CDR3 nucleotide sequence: TGTGCCAGCAGTGACCCCCGGGACAGGGAGGCCGAGACCCAGTACTTC.